This paragraph covers one T cell receptor beta chain sequence. The second PCR ran about 6 to 12 cycles with a sample-barcoded 5' primer and J-beta primers. In TCRdb, the 5' RACE reads were re-called with MiXCR into one record per CDR3 protein. The sample consists of 600,000 to 900,000 distinct CDR3 sequences, around a quarter of them appearing once. The data stem from a study of blood T cells in healthy people across ages. The germline V gene has CDR1 DFQATT and CDR2 SNEGSKA (reference sequence). The V and J ends lost 3 bases and 5 bases, in that order; junction bases with no gene match: 7. The CDR3 loop spans 14 amino acids. The same data also went into a second study, on T cells of mothers and their children. That work adds: Related pairs of mothers and children showed slightly higher, non-significant overlap versus unrelated pairs.

The chain has TRBV20-1 and TRBJ2-5, with 9 bases aligning to TRBD1. Sequencing used blood. This TCR came from a boy younger than 18 in good health. The CDR3 protein is CSASAGQGTETQYF. CDR3 DNA sequence: TGCAGTGCTAGCGCAGGACAGGGGACGGAGACCCAGTACTTC.